This T cell receptor (beta chain) was recovered during a study of CD8+ T cells in alopecia areata. The study's findings and limits: Within the top 100, expanded CD8+ clones significantly decreased with tofacitinib, as did scalp clonality.

The V gene's germline CDR1 is MNHNS and CDR2 SASEGT. The CDR3 loop spans 12 amino acids. Trimming took off 1 base at V and 7 bases at J, with 7 bases between the two ends. Specified treatment: oral pan-JAK inhibitor, 5-10 mg twice daily. RNA was extracted and reverse transcribed into cDNA as the sequencing template. Using immunoSEQ multiplex PCR, the repertoire was profiled, and TCRdb retains in-frame clones only, with some absent. The profile shows about 180,000 clones, roughly 46% of them singletons. A note on this clone: Its specificity is not known.

The sample was CD8+ T cells sorted from blood, taken at week 52, from a patient treated with tofacitinib. This sequence originates from a human donor with alopecia areata. V and J are TRBV6-1 and TRBJ1-1; D uncertain. CDR3 coding DNA: TGTGCCAGCAGTGAAGTTCGGGATGAAGCTTTCTTT. Protein: CASSEVRDEAFF.